The 2 T cell receptor beta chains given below trace back to one sample, sequenced in a study of T cell changes during pregnancy in multiple sclerosis. Method: immunoSEQ multiplex PCR; TCRdb's copy keeps in-frame clones and lacks some. The table shows 30,000 to 50,000 clones, with about 91% occurring only once. Sequenced here: CD4+ T cells from peripheral blood mononuclear cells, sampled in the third trimester of pregnancy. The receptors derive from a female donor with multiple sclerosis, enrolled in a pregnancy study.

The genes are TRBV5-5 and TRBJ1-6, with D unresolved. Germline V gene sequence: CDR1 SGHKS, CDR2 YYEKEE (reference sequence). This CDR3 spans 13 amino acids. The V gene lost 2 bases and the J gene lost 10 bases, with 10 bases spanning the gap. In nucleotides, the CDR3 is TGTGCCAGCAGCTTAGGGAGTGGATCACCCCTCCACTTT. It specifies CASSLGSGSPLHF.

This sequence joins TRBV5-1 and TRBJ2-5; 11 bases map to TRBD2. The CDR3 has 15 residues. Germline V gives CDR1 SGHRS, CDR2 YFSETQ. V lost 5 bases, J lost 3 bases, and 6 bases stayed unmatched. The CDR3 loop is CASRFSGRVEETQYF. CDR3 nucleotide sequence: TGCGCCAGCAGATTTAGCGGGAGGGTAGAAGAGACCCAGTACTTC.